The clone carrying this T cell receptor beta chain was detected many times. Its antigen is not identified. V shed 6 bases and J 3 bases; nucleotides not matched to a gene: 4. The CDR3 spans 14 residues. The data originate from a study of glioma-infiltrating T cells. General study points: Non-neoplastic patients had below-expected tissue-blood divergence, while all gliomas exceeded expectation. CDR3 overlap between tissue and blood was very small.

The iRepertoire nested amplicon-rescue multiplex PCR amplified TCR alpha and beta CDR3s from RNA. For one-step reverse transcription and amplification, about 90-400 ng of tissue mRNA or PBMC total RNA was used. MiXCR, applied by TCRdb to the multiplex PCR reads, yields one record per CDR3 protein. The table has more than 100,000 distinct CDR3 sequences, around 29% seen once. The chain employs TRBV12-3 or TRBV12-4 and TRBJ2-3; the match to TRBD1 covers 9 bases. The sample was glioma tissue, nonneoplastic brain tissue, or PBMCs (not recorded which). This sequence was found in a human donor with low-grade glioma or glioblastoma, undergoing nonglioma brain surgery, or in good health (not recorded which). The CDR3 region is CASSPGQGTDTQYF. In nucleotides, the CDR3 is TGTGCCAGCAGCCCTGGACAGGGGACAGATACGCAGTATTTT.